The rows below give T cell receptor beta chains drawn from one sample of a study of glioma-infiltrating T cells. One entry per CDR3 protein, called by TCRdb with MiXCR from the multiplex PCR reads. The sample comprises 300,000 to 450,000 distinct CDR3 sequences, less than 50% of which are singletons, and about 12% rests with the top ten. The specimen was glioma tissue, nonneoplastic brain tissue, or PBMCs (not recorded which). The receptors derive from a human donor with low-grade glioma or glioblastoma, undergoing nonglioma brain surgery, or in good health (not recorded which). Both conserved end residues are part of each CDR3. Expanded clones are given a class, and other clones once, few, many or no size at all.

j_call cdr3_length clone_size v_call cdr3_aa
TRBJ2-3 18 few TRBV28 CASSLDPPGQGATDTQYF
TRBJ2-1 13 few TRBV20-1 CSAEPEAYNEQFF
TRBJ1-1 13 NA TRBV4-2 CASSLMTSTEAFF
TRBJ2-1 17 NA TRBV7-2 CASSWSAGTSGSNEQFF
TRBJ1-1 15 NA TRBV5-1 CASSLAGTGGTEAFF
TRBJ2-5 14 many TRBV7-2 CASSFYPAGETQYF
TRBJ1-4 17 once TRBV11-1 CASSSTQRTATNEKLFF
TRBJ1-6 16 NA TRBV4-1 CASSQDIRADNSPLHF
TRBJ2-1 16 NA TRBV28 CASSSPDWASYNEQFF
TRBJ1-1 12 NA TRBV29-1 CSDWAAGTEAFF
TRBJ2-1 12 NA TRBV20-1 CSARERLTEQFF
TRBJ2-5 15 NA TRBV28 CACRSRGQPGETQYF
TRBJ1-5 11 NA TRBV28 CASSSTAAQHF
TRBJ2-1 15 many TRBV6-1 CASSEQPSDYNEQFF
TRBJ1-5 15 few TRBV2 CASNAGTGGVQPQHF
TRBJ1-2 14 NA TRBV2 CASAGGAYNYGYTF
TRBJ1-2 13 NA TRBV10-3 CAISRDREYGYTF
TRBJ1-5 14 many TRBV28 CASSPRQTNQPQHF
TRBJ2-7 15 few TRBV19 CASSRRQGLDNEQYF
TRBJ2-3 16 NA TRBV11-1 CASSLGTAGVADTQYF
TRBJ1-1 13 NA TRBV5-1 CASSSRGAYGVFF
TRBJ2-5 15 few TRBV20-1 CSALPGGQSLMAQYF
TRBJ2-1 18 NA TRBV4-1 CASSQQTSGPPGYNEQFF
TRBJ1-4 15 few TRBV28 CASSLRDRLNEKLFF
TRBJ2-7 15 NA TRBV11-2 CASSLDPGGPYEQYF
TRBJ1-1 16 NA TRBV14 CASSRNRGLQNTEAFF
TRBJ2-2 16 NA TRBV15 CATSRPGAYSPGELFF
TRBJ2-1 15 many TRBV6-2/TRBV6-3 CASSPGDRSYNEQFF
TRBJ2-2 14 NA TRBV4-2 CASRGGLNTGELFF
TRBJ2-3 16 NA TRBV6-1 CANSLGTSGRTDTQYF
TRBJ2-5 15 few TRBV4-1 CASSRSSSDQETQYF
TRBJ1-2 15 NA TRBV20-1 CSAREPAREGHGYTF
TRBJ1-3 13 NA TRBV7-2 CAIEQGYGNTIYF
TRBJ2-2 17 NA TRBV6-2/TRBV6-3 CASNRPFDRGGTGELFF
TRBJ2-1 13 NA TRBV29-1 CSVRLAGGHEQFF
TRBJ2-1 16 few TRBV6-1 CASSKWRGQSYNEQFF
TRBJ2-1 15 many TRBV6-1 CASTSGAGGINEQFF
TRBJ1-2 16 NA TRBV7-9 CASSLIDRLTPYGYTF